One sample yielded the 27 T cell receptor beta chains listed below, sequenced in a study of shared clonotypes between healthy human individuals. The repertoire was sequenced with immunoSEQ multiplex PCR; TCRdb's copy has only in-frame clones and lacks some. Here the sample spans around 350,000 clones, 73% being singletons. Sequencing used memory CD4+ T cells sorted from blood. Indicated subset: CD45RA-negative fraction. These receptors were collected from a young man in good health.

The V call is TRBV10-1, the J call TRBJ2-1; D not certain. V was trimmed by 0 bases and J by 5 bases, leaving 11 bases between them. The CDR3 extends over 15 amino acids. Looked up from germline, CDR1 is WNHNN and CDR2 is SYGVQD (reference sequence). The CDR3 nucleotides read TGCGCCAGCAGTGAGTCCTCAGGCTACCACAATGAGCAGTTCTTC. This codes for CASSESSGYHNEQFF.

CDR3 region: CATSRPGTSYNEQFF. CDR3 bases: TGTGCCACCAGCAGACCCGGGACTTCATACAATGAGCAGTTCTTC. V and J are TRBV15 and TRBJ2-1, with D possibly TRBD2 on 6 matching bases. Germline V gives CDR1 LNHNV, CDR2 YYDKDF (reference sequence). The CDR3 extends over 15 amino acids. The V and J ends lost 2 bases and 4 bases respectively, with 12 bases between them. Full variable domain (remainder filled in from reference TRBV15 and TRBJ2-1): DAMVIQNPRYQVTQFGKPVTLSCSQTLNHNVMYWYQQKSSQAPKLLFHYYDKDFNNEADTPDNFQSRRPNTSFCFLDIRSPGLGDTAMYLCATSRPGTSYNEQFFGPGTRLTVL.

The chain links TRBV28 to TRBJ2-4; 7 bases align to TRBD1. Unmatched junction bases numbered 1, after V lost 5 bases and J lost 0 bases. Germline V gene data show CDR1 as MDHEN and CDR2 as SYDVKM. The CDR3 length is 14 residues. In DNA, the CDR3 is TGTGCCAGCAGTGACAGGGTAGCCAAAAACATTCAGTACTTC. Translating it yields CASSDRVAKNIQYF.

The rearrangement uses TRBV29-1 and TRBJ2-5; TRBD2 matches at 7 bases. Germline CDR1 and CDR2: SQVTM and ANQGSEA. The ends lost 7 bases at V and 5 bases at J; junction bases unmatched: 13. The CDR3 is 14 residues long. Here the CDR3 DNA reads TGCAGCGGGGCGGGGGACCTCGTCGGGGAGACCCAGTACTTC. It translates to CSGAGDLVGETQYF. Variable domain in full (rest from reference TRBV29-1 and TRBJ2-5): SAVISQKPSRDICQRGTSLTIQCQVDSQVTMMFWYRQQPGQSLTLIATANQGSEATYESGFVIDKFPISRPNLTFSTLTVSNMSPEDSSIYLCSGAGDLVGETQYFGPGTRLLVL.

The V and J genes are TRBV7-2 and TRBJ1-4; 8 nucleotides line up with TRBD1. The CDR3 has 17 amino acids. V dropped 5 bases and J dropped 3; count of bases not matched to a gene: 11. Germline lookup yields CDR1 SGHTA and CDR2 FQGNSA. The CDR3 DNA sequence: TGTGCCAGCAGCCCAATACGGACAGGGCGGGCTAATGAAAAACTGTTTTTT. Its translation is CASSPIRTGRANEKLFF.

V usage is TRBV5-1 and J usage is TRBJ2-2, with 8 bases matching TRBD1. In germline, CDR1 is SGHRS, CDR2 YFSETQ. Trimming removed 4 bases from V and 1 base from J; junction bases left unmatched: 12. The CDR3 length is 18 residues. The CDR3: CASSPGQAIRKNTGELFF. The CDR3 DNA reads TGCGCCAGCAGCCCGGGACAGGCGATACGAAAGAACACCGGGGAGCTGTTTTTT.

The CDR3 sequence: CASTRDRGAMAFF. The DNA of the CDR3 is TGTGCCAGCACCCGAGACAGGGGGGCTATGGCTTTCTTT. The rearrangement joins TRBV11-2 to TRBJ1-1; TRBD1 agrees at 9 bases. Germline assignment: CDR1 SGHAT and CDR2 FQNNGV. V shed 7 bases, J shed 11 bases, and the junction held 11 bases outside the gene matches. This CDR3 region has 13 residues.

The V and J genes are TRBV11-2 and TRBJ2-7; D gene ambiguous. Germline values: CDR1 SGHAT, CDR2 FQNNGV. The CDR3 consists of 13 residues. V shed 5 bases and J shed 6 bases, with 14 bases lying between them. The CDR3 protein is CASSNLFKGEQYF. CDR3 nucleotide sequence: TGTGCCAGCAGCAACCTATTCAAGGGCGAGCAGTACTTC.

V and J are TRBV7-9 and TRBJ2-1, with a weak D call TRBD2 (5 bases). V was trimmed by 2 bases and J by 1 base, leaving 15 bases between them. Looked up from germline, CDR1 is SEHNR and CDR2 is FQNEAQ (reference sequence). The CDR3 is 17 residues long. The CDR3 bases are TGTGCCAGCAGCTTAAGGGCCGGGGTTGCGTCCTACAATGAGCAGTTCTTC. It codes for CASSLRAGVASYNEQFF.

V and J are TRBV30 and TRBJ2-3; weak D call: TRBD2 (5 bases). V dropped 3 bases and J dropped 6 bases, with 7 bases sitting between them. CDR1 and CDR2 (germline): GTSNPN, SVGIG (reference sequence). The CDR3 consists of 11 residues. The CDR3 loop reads CAWSRGDTQYF. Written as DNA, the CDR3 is TGTGCCTGGAGCAGAGGGGATACGCAGTATTTT.

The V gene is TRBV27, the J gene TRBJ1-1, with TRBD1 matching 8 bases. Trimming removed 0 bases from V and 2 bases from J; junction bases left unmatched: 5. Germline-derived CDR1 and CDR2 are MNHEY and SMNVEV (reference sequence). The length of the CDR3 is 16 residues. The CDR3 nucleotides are TGTGCCAGCAGTTTATCAACAGGGGGGGGTAACACTGAAGCTTTCTTT. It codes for CASSLSTGGGNTEAFF.

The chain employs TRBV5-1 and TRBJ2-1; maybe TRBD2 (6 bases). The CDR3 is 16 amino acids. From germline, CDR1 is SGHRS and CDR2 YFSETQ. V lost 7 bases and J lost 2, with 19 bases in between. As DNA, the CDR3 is TGCGCCAGCGGCGTGATGACGGGAGCTGCCTACAATGAGCAGTTCTTC. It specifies CASGVMTGAAYNEQFF.

The CDR3 DNA reads TGCGCCAGCAGCCCTGCGGGCGTTGGGAGCAATCAGCCCCAGCATTTT. The encoded protein is CASSPAGVGSNQPQHF. The V call is TRBV5-1, the J call TRBJ1-5; D unresolved. CDR1 is SGHRS, CDR2 YFSETQ, per germline. The CDR3 is made up of 16 amino acids. Trimming shortened V by 4 bases and J by 1 base, and 15 bases separated the two germline ends.

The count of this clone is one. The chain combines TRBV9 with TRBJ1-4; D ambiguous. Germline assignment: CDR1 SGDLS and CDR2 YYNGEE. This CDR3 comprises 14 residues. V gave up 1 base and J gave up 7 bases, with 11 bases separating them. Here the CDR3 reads CASSVQPGSEKLFF. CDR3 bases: TGTGCCAGCAGCGTACAGCCCGGGAGTGAAAAACTGTTTTTT.

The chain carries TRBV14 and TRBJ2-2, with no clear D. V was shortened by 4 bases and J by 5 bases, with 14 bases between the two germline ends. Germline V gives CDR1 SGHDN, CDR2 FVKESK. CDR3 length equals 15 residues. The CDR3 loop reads CASSPVRAPTGELFF. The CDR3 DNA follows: TGTGCCAGCAGCCCCGTCCGGGCTCCGACCGGGGAGCTGTTTTTT.

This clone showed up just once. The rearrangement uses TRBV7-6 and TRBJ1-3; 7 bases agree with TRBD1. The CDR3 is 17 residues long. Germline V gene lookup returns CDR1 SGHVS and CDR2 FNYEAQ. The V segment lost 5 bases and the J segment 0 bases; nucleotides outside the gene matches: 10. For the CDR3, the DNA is TGTGCCAGCAGCCTACCAGGGACAGCCTTCTCTGGAAACACCATATATTTT. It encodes CASSLPGTAFSGNTIYF. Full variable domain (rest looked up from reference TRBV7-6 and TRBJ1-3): GAGVSQSPRYKVTKRGQDVALRCDPISGHVSLYWYRQALGQGPEFLTYFNYEAQQDKSGLPNDRFSAERPEGSISTLTIQRTEQRDSAMYRCASSLPGTAFSGNTIYFGEGSWLTVV.

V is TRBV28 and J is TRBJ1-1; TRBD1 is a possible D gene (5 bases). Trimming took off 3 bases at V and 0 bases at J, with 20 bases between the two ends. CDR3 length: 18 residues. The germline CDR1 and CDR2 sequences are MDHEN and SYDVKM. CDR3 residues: CASSFPSFFGDLNTEAFF. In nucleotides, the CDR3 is TGTGCCAGCAGTTTCCCCTCTTTTTTCGGGGACCTGAACACTGAAGCTTTCTTT.

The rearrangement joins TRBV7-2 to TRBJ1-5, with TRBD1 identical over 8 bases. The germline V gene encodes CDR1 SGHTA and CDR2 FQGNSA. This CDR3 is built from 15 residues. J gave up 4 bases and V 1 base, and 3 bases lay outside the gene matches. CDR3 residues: CASSLGTGMNQPQHF. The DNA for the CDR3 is TGTGCCAGCAGCTTAGGGACAGGGATGAATCAGCCCCAGCATTTT.

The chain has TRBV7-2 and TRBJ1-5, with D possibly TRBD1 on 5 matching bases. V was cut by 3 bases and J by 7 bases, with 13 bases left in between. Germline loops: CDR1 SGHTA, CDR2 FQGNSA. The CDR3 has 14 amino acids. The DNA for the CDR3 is TGTGCCAGCAGCTTCCGAGAGGGGAGACAGCCCCAGCATTTT. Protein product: CASSFREGRQPQHF.

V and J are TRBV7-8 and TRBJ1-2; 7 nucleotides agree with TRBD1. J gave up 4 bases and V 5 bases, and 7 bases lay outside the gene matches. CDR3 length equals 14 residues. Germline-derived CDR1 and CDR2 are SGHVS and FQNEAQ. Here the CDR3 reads CASSIDREIYGYTF. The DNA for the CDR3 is TGTGCCAGCAGCATTGACAGGGAGATCTATGGCTACACCTTC.

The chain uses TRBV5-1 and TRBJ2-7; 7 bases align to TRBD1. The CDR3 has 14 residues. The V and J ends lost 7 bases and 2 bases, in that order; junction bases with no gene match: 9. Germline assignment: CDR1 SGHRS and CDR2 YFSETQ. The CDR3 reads CASLRGPGPYEQYF. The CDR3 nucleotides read TGCGCCAGCTTAAGGGGGCCCGGGCCCTACGAGCAGTACTTC.

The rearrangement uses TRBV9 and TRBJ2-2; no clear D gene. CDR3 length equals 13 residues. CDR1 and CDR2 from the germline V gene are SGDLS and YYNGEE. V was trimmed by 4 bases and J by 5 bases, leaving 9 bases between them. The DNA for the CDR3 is TGTGCCAGCAGCCCCTTCGGGACCGGGGAGCTGTTTTTT. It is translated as CASSPFGTGELFF.

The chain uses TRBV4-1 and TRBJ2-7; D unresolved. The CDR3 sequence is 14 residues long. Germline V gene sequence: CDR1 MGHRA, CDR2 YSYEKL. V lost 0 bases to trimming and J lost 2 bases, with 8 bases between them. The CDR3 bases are TGCGCCAGCAGCCAAGATCGTCTCCCCTACGAGCAGTACTTC. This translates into CASSQDRLPYEQYF.

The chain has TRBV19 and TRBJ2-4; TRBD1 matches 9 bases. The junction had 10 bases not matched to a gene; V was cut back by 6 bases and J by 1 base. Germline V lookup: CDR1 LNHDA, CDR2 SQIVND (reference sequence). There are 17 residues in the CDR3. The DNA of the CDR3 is TGTGCCAGTAGAATCACACAGGGGGCTGGGGCCAAAAACATTCAGTACTTC. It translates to CASRITQGAGAKNIQYF.

The chain's CDR3 is CASTRTGSSYGYTF. The CDR3, as DNA: TGTGCCAGTACTAGGACAGGGTCGTCTTATGGCTACACCTTC. This chain links TRBV19 with TRBJ1-2; 8 bases match TRBD1. Germline V gives CDR1 LNHDA, CDR2 SQIVND (reference sequence). CDR3 length: 14 residues. Trimming at V came to 7 bases and at J to 5 bases, leaving 9 bases not matched to a gene.

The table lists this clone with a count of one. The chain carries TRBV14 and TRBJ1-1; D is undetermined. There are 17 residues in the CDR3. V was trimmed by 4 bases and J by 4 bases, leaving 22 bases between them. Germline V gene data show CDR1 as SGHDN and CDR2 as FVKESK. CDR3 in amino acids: CASSRLTPTPGTTEAFF. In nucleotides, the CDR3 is TGTGCCAGCAGCCGTCTGACTCCGACCCCAGGTACCACTGAAGCTTTCTTT.

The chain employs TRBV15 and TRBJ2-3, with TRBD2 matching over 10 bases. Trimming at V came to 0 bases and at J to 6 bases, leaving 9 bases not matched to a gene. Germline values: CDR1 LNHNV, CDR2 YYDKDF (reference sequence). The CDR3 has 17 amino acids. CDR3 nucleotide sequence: TGTGCCACCAGCAGAGATCTCCTAGCGGGAGAAGTGGATACGCAGTATTTT. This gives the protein CATSRDLLAGEVDTQYF.